This T cell receptor (beta chain) was profiled in a study of T-cell reconstitution after alpha-beta-depleted transplantation in children. Germline CDR1 and CDR2: SEHNR and FQNEAQ (reference sequence). Between the trimmed V and J ends, which lost 5 bases and 4 bases, there was a span of 13 bases. This CDR3 comprises 14 residues. Unique molecular identifiers were incorporated into the prepared TCRbeta library. TCRdb re-called the PCR reads with MiXCR, one entry per CDR3 protein. The sample consists of fewer than 550,000 distinct CDR3 sequences, 11% of them appearing once. This clonotype was detected a few times. The antigen is undetermined. Notes on the study in general: Where alpha-beta T cells came from about two months after transplant was reportedly several hundred expanded graft clones. TCRbeta diversity was high at day 60 in some patients (a result of surviving recipient T cells and thymic progenitors). From newly produced T cells came most of the T-cell counts and diversity one year after transplant.

The J gene is TRBJ2-3, the V gene TRBV7-9; D uncertain. The starting material was PBMCs, mostly from graft donor cells, obtained 180 days after TCRalphabeta/CD19-depleted stem cell transplant. The sequence derives from a female patient aged 2-9 years who had a stem cell transplant for aplastic anemia, so the T cells may come from the graft donor. As DNA, the CDR3 is TGTGCCAGCAGCCACACCGGGCGCGCAGATACGCAGTATTTT. Translated, it gives CASSHTGRADTQYF.